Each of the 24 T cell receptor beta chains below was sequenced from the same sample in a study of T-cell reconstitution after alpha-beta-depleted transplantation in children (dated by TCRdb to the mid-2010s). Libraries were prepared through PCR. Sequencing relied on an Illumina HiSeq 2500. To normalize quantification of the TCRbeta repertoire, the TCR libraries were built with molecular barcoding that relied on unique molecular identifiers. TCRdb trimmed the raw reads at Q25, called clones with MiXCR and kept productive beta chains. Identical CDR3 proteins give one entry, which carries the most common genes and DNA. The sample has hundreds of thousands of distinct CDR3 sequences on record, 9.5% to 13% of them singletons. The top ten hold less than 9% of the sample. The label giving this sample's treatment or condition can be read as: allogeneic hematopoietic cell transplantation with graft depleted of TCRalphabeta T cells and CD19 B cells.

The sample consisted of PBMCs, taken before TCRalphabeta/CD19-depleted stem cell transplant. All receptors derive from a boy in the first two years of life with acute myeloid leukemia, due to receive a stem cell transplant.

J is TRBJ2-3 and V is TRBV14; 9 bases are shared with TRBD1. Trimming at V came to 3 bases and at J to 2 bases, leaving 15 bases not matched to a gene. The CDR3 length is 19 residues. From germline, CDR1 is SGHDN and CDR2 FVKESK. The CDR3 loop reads CASSHDLFRWTGDTDTQYF. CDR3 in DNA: TGTGCCAGCAGCCATGACCTTTTTCGGTGGACAGGGGACACAGATACGCAGTATTTT.

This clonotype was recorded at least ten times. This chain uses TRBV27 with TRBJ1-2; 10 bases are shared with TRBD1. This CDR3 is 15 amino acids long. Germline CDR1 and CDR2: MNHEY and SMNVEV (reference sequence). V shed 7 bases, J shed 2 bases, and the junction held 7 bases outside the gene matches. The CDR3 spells CASTLTGGPNYGYTF. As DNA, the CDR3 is TGTGCCAGCACTCTGACAGGGGGCCCCAACTATGGCTACACCTTC.

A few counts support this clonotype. The CDR3 DNA is TGTGCCAGTAGTATCGATACAGGGGGAAATCAGCCCCAGCATTTT. This gives the protein CASSIDTGGNQPQHF. The V and J genes are TRBV19 and TRBJ1-5; 8 bases are a match to TRBD1. Germline CDR1 reads LNHDA; CDR2 reads SQIVND (reference sequence). This CDR3 comprises 15 residues. V gave up 3 bases and J gave up 4 bases; unmatched junction bases: 5.

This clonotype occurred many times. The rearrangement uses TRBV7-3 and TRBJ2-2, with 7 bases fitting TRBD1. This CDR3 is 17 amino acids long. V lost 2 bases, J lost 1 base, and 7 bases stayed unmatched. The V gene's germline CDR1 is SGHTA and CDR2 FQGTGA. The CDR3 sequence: CASSLVPDRENTGELFF. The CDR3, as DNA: TGTGCCAGCAGCTTAGTCCCTGACAGGGAGAACACCGGGGAGCTGTTTTTT.

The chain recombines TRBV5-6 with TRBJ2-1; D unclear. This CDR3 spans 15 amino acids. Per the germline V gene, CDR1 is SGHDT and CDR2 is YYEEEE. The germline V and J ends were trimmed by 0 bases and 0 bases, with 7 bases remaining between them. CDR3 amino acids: CASSLGRRSYNEQFF. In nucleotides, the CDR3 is TGTGCCAGCAGCTTGGGCCGCCGCTCCTACAATGAGCAGTTCTTC.

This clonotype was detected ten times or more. CDR3 amino acids: CASSQRTGDTGELFF. Written as DNA, the CDR3 is TGTGCCAGCAGCCAAAGGACAGGGGACACCGGGGAGCTGTTTTTT. The chain joins TRBV14 to TRBJ2-2; 9 bases map to TRBD1. The CDR3 has 15 residues. The V and J ends lost 2 bases and 3 bases, in that order; junction bases with no gene match: 1. CDR1 is SGHDN and CDR2 is FVKESK in the germline V gene.

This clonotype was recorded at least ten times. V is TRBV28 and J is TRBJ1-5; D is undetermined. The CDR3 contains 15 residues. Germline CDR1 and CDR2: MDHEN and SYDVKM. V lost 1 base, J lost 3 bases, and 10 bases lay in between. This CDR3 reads CASSLLRGYNQPQHF. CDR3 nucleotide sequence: TGTGCCAGCAGTTTATTGCGCGGATACAATCAGCCCCAGCATTTT.

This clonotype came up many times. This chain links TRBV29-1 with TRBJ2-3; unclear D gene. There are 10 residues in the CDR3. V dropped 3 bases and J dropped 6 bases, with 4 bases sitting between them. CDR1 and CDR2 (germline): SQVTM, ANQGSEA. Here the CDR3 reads CSVDYDTQYF. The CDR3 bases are TGCAGCGTTGATTACGATACGCAGTATTTT.

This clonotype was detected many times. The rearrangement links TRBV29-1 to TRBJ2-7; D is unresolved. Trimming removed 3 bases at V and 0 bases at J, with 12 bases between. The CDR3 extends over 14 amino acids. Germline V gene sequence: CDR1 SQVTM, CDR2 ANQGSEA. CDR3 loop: CSVEGLKSSYEQYF. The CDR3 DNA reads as TGCAGCGTTGAGGGCCTTAAGAGCTCCTACGAGCAGTACTTC.

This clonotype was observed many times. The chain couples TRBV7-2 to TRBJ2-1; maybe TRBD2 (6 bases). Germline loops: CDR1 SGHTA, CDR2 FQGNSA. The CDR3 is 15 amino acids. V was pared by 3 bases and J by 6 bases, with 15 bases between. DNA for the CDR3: TGTGCCAGCAGCTTTTTAGCGGAACCCCTCAATGAGCAGTTCTTC. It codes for CASSFLAEPLNEQFF.

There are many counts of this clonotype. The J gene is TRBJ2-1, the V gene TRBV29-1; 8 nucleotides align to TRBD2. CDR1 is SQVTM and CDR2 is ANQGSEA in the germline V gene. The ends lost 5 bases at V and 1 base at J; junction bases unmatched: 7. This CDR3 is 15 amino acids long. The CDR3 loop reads CSVIGLAVSYNEQFF. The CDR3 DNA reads TGCAGCGTTATTGGACTAGCTGTTTCCTACAATGAGCAGTTCTTC.

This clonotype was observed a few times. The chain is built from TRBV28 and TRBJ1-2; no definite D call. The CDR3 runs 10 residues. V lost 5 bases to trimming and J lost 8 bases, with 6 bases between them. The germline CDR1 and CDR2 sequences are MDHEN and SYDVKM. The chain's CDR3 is CASSDRGYTF. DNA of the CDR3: TGTGCCAGCAGTGATAGGGGCTACACCTTC.

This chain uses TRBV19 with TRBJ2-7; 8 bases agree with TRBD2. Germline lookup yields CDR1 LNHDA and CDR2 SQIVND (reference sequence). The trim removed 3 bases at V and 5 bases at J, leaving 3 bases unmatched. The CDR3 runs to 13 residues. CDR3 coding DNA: TGTGCCAGTAGTATCGGGGGGGCAAACGAGCAGTACTTC. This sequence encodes CASSIGGANEQYF.

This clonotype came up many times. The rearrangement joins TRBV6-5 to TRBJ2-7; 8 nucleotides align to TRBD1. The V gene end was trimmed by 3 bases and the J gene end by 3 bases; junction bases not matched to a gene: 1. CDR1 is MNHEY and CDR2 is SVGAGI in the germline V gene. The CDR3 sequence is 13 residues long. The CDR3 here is CASSYGTGYEQYF. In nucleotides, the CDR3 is TGTGCCAGCAGTTATGGGACAGGCTACGAGCAGTACTTC.

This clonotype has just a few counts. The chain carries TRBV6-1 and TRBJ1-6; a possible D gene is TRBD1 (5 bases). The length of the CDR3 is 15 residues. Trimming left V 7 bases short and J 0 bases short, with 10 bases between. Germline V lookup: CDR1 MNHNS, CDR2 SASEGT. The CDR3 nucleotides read TGTGCCAGCACCTACAGGAGCTCCTATAATTCACCCCTCCACTTT. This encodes CASTYRSSYNSPLHF.

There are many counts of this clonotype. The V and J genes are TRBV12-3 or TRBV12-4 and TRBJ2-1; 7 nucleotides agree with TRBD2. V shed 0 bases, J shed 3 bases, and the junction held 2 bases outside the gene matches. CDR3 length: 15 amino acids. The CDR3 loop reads CASSLASGFYNEQFF. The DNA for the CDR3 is TGTGCCAGCAGTTTAGCTAGCGGGTTCTACAATGAGCAGTTCTTC.

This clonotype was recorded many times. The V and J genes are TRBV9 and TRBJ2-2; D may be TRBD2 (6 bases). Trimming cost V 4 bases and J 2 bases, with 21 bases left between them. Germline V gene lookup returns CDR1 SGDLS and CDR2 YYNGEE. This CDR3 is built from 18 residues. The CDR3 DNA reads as TGTGCCAGCAGCACCCATCCCGGGGTAGCGGTTAACACCGGGGAGCTGTTTTTT. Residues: CASSTHPGVAVNTGELFF.

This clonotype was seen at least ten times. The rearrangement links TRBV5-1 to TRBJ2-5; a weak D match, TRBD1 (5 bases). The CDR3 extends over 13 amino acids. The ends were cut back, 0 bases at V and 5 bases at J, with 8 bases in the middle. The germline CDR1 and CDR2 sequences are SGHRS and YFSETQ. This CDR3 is CASSLVGAETQYF. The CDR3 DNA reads TGCGCCAGCAGCTTGGTAGGGGCCGAGACCCAGTACTTC.

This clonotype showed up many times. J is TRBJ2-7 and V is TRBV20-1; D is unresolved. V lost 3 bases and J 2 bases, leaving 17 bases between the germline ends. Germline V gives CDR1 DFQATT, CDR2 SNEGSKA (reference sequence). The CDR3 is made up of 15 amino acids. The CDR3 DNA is TGCAGTGCTAGTGACCCCCGTGGCGGAACCTACGAGCAGTACTTC. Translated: CSASDPRGGTYEQYF.

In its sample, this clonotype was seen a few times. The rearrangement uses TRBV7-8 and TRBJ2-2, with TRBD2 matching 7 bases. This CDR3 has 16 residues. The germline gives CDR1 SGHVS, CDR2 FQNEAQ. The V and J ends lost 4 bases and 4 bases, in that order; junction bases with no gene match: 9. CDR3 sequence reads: CASSSLLGGPTGELFF. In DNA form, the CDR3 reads TGTGCCAGCAGCTCGCTACTGGGAGGGCCCACCGGGGAGCTGTTTTTT.

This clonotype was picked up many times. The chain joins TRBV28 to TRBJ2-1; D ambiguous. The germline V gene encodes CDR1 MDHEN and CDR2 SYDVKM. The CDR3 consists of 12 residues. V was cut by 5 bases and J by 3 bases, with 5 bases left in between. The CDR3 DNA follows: TGTGCCAGCAGTCCCCACTACAATGAGCAGTTCTTC. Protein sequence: CASSPHYNEQFF.

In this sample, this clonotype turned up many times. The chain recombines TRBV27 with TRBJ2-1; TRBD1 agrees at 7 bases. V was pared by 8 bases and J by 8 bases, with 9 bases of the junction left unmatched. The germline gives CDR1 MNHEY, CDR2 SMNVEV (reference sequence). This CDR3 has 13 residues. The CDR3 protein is CASAYSRGHEQFF. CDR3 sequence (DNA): TGTGCCAGCGCGTACTCAAGGGGGCATGAGCAGTTCTTC.

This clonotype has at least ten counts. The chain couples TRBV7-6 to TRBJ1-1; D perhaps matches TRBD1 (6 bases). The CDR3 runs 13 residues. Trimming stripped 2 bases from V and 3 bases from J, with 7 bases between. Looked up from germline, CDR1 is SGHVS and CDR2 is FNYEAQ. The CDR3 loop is CASSLNRDTEAFF. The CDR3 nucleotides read TGTGCCAGCAGCTTAAACAGGGACACTGAAGCTTTCTTT.

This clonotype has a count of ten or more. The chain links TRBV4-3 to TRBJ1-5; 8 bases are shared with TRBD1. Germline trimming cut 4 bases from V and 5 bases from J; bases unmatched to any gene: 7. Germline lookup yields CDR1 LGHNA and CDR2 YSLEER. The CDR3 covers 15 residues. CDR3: CASSLTGGRDQPQHF. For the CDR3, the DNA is TGCGCCAGCAGCCTAACAGGGGGAAGGGATCAGCCCCAGCATTTT.